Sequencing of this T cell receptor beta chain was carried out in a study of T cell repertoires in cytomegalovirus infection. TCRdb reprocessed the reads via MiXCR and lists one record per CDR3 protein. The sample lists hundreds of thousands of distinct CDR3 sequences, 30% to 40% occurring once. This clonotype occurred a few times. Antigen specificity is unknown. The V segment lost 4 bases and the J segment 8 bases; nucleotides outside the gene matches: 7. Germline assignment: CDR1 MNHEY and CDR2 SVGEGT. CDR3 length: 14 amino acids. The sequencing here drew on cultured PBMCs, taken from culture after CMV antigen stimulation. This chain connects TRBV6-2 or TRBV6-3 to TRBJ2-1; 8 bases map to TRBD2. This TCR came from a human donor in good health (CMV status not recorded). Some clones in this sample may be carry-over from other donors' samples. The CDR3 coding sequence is TGTGCCAGCAGTTCGTCGGGAGGGTGGGATGAGCAGTTCTTC. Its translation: CASSSSGGWDEQFF.